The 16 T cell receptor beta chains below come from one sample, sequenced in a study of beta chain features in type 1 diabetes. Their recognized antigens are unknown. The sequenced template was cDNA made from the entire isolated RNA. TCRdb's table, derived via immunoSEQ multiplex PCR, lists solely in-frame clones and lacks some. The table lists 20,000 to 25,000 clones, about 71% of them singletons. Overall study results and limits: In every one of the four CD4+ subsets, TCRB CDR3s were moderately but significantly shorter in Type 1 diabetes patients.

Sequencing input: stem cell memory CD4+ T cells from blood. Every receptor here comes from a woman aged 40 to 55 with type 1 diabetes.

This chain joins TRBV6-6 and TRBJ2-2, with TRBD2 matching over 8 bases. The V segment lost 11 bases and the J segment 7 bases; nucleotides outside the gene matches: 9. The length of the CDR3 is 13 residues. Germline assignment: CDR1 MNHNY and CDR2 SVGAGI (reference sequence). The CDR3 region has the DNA TGTGCCTCCGGGGGGGGAGAGGACGGGGAGCTGTTTTTT. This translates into CASGGGEDGELFF.

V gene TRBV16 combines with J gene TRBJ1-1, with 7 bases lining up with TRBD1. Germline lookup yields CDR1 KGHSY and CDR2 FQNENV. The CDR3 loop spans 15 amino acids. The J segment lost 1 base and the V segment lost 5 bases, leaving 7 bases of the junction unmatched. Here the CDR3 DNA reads TGTGCCAGCAGCGCCAATTCAGGGGGGAACACTGAAGCTTTCTTT. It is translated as CASSANSGGNTEAFF.

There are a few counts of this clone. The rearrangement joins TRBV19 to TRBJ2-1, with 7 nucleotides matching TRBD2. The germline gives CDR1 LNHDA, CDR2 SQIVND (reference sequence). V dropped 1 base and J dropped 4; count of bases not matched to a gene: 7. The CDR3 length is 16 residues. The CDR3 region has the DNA TGTGCCAGTAGTATAGTGGGGCGGGGGTTATACAATGAGCAGTTCTTC. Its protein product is CASSIVGRGLYNEQFF.

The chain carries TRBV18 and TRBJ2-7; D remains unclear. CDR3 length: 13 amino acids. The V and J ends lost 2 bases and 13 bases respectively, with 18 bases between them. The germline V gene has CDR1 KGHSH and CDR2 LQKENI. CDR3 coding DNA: TGTGCCAGCTCACCAGTTCTATCTTTACCCCCTTACTTC. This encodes CASSPVLSLPPYF. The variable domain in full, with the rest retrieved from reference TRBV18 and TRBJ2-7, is NAGVMQNPRHLVRRRGQEARLRCSPMKGHSHVYWYRQLPEEGLKFMVYLQKENIIDESGMPKERFSAEFPKEGPSILRIQQVVRGDSAAYFCASSPVLSLPPYFGPGTRLTVT.

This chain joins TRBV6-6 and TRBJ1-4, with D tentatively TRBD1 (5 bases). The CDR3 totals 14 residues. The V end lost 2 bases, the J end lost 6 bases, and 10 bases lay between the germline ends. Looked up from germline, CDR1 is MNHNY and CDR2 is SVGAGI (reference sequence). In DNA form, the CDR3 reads TGTGCCAGCAGTTACCCTAAAGGGGATGAAAAACTGTTTTTT. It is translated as CASSYPKGDEKLFF.

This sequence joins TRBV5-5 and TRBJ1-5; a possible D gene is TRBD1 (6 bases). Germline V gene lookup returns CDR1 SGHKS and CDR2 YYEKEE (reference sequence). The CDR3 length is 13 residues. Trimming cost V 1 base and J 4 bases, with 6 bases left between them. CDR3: CASSLTGNQPQHF. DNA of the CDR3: TGTGCCAGCAGCTTGACAGGGAATCAGCCCCAGCATTTT. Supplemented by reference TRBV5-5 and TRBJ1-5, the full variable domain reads DAGVTQSPTHLIKTRGQQVTLRCSPISGHKSVSWYQQVLGQGPQFIFQYYEKEERGRGNFPDRFSARQFPNYSSELNVNALLLGDSALYLCASSLTGNQPQHFGDGTRLSIL.

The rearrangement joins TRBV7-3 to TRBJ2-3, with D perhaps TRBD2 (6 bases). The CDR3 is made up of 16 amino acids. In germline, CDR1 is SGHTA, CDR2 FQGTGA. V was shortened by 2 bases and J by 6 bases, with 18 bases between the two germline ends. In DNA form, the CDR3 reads TGTGCCAGCAGCTTAGGGTACCTCGGGGGATTGGATACGCAGTATTTT. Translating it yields CASSLGYLGGLDTQYF.

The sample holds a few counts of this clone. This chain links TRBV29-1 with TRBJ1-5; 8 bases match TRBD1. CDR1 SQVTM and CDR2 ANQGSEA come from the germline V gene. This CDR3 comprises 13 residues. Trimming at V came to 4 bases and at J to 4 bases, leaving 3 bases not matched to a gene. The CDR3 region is CSVGWTGNQPQHF. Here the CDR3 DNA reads TGCAGCGTTGGCTGGACAGGGAATCAGCCCCAGCATTTT.

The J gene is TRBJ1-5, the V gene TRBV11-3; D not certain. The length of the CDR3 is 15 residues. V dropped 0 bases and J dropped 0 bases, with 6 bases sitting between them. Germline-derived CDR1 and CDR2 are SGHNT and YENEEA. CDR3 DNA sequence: TGTGCCAGCAGCTTAGACCCTTATAGCAATCAGCCCCAGCATTTT. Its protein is CASSLDPYSNQPQHF.

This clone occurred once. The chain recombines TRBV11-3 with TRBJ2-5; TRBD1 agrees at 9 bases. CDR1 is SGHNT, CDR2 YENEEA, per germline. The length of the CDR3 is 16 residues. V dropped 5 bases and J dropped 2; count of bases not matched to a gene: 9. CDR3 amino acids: CASSTGQGKGQETQYF. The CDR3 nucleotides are TGTGCCAGCAGCACCGGACAGGGGAAGGGGCAAGAGACCCAGTACTTC. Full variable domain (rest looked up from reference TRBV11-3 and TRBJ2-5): EAGVVQSPRYKIIEKKQPVAFWCNPISGHNTLYWYLQNLGQGPELLIRYENEEAVDDSQLPKDRFSAERLKGVDSTLKIQPAELGDSAVYLCASSTGQGKGQETQYFGPGTRLLVL.

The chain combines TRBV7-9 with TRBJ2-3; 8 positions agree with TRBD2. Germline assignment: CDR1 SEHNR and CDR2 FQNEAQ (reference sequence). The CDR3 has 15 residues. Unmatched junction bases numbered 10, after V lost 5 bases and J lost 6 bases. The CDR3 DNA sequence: TGTGCCAGCAGCCTACAGGCGGGGGGTCATGATACGCAGTATTTT. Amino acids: CASSLQAGGHDTQYF.

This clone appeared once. This CDR3 reads CASSKNGTTGRGGYTF. The CDR3 DNA is TGTGCCAGCAGCAAAAATGGAACGACAGGGAGAGGTGGCTACACCTTC. The J gene is TRBJ1-2, the V gene TRBV21-1; the D segment call TRBD1 is taken from the table without a DNA check. TRBV21-1 is tagged as a pseudogene. The CDR3 is made up of 16 amino acids.

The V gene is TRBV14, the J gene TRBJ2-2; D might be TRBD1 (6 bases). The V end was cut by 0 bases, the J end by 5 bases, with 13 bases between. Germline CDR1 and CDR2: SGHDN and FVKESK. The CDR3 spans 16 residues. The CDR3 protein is CASSQDQGTGTGELFF. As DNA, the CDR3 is TGTGCCAGCAGCCAAGATCAGGGGACGGGGACCGGGGAGCTGTTTTTT.

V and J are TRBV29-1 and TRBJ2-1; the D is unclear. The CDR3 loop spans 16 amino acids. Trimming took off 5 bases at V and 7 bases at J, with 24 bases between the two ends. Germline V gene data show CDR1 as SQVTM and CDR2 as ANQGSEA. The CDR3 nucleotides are TGCAGCGTTCTCCGGTCAAAGCGACCAAGCACAAATGAGCAGTTCTTC. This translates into CSVLRSKRPSTNEQFF.

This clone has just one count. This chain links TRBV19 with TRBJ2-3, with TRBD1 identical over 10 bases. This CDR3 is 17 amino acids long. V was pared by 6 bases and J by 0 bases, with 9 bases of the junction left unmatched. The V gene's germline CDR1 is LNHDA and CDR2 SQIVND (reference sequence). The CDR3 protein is CASRDRGHAGSTDTQYF. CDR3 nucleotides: TGTGCCAGTAGAGACAGGGGGCACGCGGGAAGCACAGATACGCAGTATTTT.

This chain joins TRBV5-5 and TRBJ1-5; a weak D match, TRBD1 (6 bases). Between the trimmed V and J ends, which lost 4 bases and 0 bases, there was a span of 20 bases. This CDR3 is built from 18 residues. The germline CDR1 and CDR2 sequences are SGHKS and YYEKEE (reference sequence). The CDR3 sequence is CASSPGGGSRYSNQPQHF. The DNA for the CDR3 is TGTGCCAGCAGCCCCGGGGGGGGCAGCCGATATAGCAATCAGCCCCAGCATTTT.